This T cell receptor beta chain stems from a study of T-cell memory formation after mild COVID-19. TCRdb re-called the 5' RACE reads through MiXCR, storing one row per CDR3 protein. The data show under 300,000 distinct CDR3 sequences, 8% to 9.5% seen once. Details on this clonotype: Its specificity is not known.

CDR1 and CDR2 (germline): LNHDA, SQIVND (reference sequence). The CDR3 covers 14 residues. The V gene lost 4 bases and the J gene lost 2 bases, with 9 bases spanning the gap. The study's findings and limits: Pre-infection memory carried some responding clones, suggesting that cross-reactive memory joined. The study found balanced CD4/CD8 in clones contracting day 15 to 85 and a CD4+ lean in later expanders. Those CD4+ clones that contracted were mainly in CM and EM (CD8+ ones in EMRA).

The sample comprised PBMCs or a T cell subset sorted from them (not recorded which). The chain combines TRBV19 with TRBJ1-5; no clear D gene. The source is a young man who had mild COVID-19 (a few samples of this study predate the infection). Cell type and time point are not known. CDR3 residues: CASSSGSGNQPQHF. Written as DNA, the CDR3 is TGTGCCAGTAGTAGCGGGTCAGGCAATCAGCCCCAGCATTTT.